This TCR beta chain was sequenced during a study of OX40 agonist ivuxolimab in advanced cancers. Study-wide points: By week 6 at 0.1 to 3.0 mg/kg, blood CD4+ and CD8+ T cells had expanded clonally.

This clone is classed as medium-sized. What it recognizes is unknown. This table comes from immunoSEQ multiplex PCR, and its TCRdb copy is limited to in-frame clones, with some not included. Found here are some 47,000 clones, 65% to 85% of them singletons; the top ten hold 6.5% to 8%. Trimming stripped 0 bases from V and 4 bases from J, with 7 bases between. Germline CDR1 reads SGHRS; CDR2 reads YFSETQ. This CDR3 has 13 residues. This sequence joins TRBV5-1 and TRBJ1-2, with unresolved D. The sequence was collected from an adult with an advanced solid tumor such as melanoma, head and neck, liver or kidney cancer. The sample consisted of CD4+ or CD8+ T cells sorted from blood, taken in a trial of the OX40 agonist ivuxolimab. The CDR3 here is CASSLGQRYGYTF. CDR3 DNA: TGCGCCAGCAGCTTGGGGCAGCGCTATGGCTACACCTTC.